Below, 4 T cell receptor beta chains from the same sample are listed, as sequenced in a study of blood T cell repertoires in COVID-19. Assay used: immunoSEQ multiplex PCR; TCRdb lists only in-frame clones, some missing. The data contain 100,000 to 150,000 clones, 85% of them singletons. The sample taken for sequencing was peripheral blood. These receptors all come from an elderly man with active or convalescent COVID-19.

This chain links TRBV29-1 with TRBJ2-2, with 7 nucleotides matching TRBD2. Germline V gives CDR1 SQVTM, CDR2 ANQGSEA. Unmatched junction bases numbered 7, after V lost 7 bases and J lost 2 bases. The CDR3 covers 14 residues. The CDR3 coding sequence is TGCAGCGCCGGAGCGGGGACTAACACCGGGGAGCTGTTTTTT. Translation gives CSAGAGTNTGELFF.

This chain uses TRBV6-5 with TRBJ1-5, with 8 bases that match TRBD1. Germline V gene lookup returns CDR1 MNHEY and CDR2 SVGAGI. This CDR3 contains 15 residues. After removal of 6 bases from V and 0 bases from J, the junction contained 4 bases not matched to a gene. The CDR3: CASRKTGASNQPQHF. The CDR3 bases are TGTGCCAGCAGAAAGACAGGGGCTAGCAATCAGCCCCAGCATTTT.

The chain uses TRBV10-3 and TRBJ1-1, with a tentative D call TRBD1 (5 bases). Trimming stripped 7 bases from V and 1 base from J, with 10 bases between. Germline-derived CDR1 and CDR2 are ENHRY and SYGVKD. This CDR3 contains 13 residues. The CDR3 DNA reads as TGTGCCATCAAAGTGGACAAGAACACTGAAGCTTTCTTT. This gives the protein CAIKVDKNTEAFF.

This chain connects TRBV7-9 to TRBJ1-4; D is uncertain. Germline-derived CDR1 and CDR2 are SEHNR and FQNEAQ (reference sequence). The CDR3 spans 15 residues. Trimming shortened V by 5 bases and J by 3 bases, and 13 bases separated the two germline ends. The CDR3 loop is CASSPPGGSNEKLFF. The CDR3 bases are TGTGCCAGCAGCCCCCCCGGCGGATCTAATGAAAAACTGTTTTTT.